The 10 T cell receptor beta chains given below trace back to one sample, sequenced in a study of shared clonotypes between healthy human individuals. This table comes from immunoSEQ multiplex PCR, and its TCRdb copy is limited to in-frame clones, with some not included. The table lists about 1 million clones, approximately 70% of them singletons, with about 1.5% in the top ten. Material: memory CD4+ T cells sorted from blood. The subset here: CD45RA-negative fraction. The origin of the receptors is a man aged 18 to 35 in good health.

Concerning this clone: The same CDR3 also results from other DNA sequences found in this sample. The chain carries TRBV30 and TRBJ1-3, with D possibly TRBD1 on 6 matching bases. V dropped 3 bases and J dropped 0 bases, with 9 bases sitting between them. Germline CDR1 and CDR2: GTSNPN and SVGIG (reference sequence). CDR3 length: 14 residues. DNA of the CDR3: TGTGCCTGGAGGACAGGTAGCTCTGGAAACACCATATATTTT. It translates to CAWRTGSSGNTIYF. Full variable domain (rest looked up from reference TRBV30 and TRBJ1-3): SQTIHQWPATLVQPVGSPLSLECTVEGTSNPNLYWYRQAAGRGLQLLFYSVGIGQISSEVPQNLSASRPQDRQFILSSKKLLLSDSGFYLCAWRTGSSGNTIYFGEGSWLTVV.

V usage is TRBV29-1 and J usage is TRBJ1-6, with D possibly TRBD1 on 5 matching bases. There are 19 residues in the CDR3. Germline assignment: CDR1 SQVTM and CDR2 ANQGSEA. Trimming stripped 6 bases from V and 8 bases from J, with 32 bases between. The CDR3 DNA follows: TGCAGCGTGTTTTGGGAGGACACAGCGGGGCTGGCCGCTGATTCACCCCTCCACTTT. Its protein product is CSVFWEDTAGLAADSPLHF.

The rearrangement links TRBV12-5 to TRBJ2-3; no clear D. The ends were cut back, 5 bases at V and 7 bases at J, with 10 bases in the middle. This CDR3 spans 12 amino acids. The germline CDR1 and CDR2 sequences are LGHNT and FRNRAP. The CDR3 spells CASGVTGNTQYF. CDR3 coding DNA: TGTGCTAGTGGTGTTACTGGGAATACGCAGTATTTT.

The chain links TRBV2 to TRBJ1-5; a possible D gene is TRBD1 (6 bases). V dropped 6 bases and J dropped 11 bases, with 20 bases sitting between them. This CDR3 has 14 residues. The V gene's germline CDR1 is SNHLY and CDR2 FYNNEI. The CDR3 protein is CASREQGGHLAQHF. The DNA of the CDR3 is TGTGCCAGCAGAGAACAGGGAGGTCATTTGGCCCAGCATTTT. The variable domain in full, completed from reference TRBV2 and TRBJ1-5, reads EPEVTQTPSHQVTQMGQEVILRCVPISNHLYFYWYRQILGQKVEFLVSFYNNEISEKSEIFDDQFSVERPDGSNFTLKIRSTKLEDSAMYFCASREQGGHLAQHFGDGTRLSIL.

This sequence joins TRBV6-5 and TRBJ1-4; D gene unclear. Trimming pared 6 bases from V and 0 bases from J, leaving 2 bases between. The CDR3 runs to 12 residues. Germline values: CDR1 MNHEY, CDR2 SVGAGI. CDR3: CASRSTNEKLFF. The CDR3 coding sequence is TGTGCCAGCAGATCAACTAATGAAAAACTGTTTTTT.

The rearrangement joins TRBV19 to TRBJ1-5; weak D call: TRBD1 (5 bases). This CDR3 is built from 16 residues. CDR1 is LNHDA, CDR2 SQIVND, per germline (reference sequence). V lost 3 bases and J 0 bases, leaving 12 bases between the germline ends. The CDR3 sequence is CASSMAGAGSNQPQHF. CDR3 coding DNA: TGTGCCAGTAGTATGGCTGGGGCAGGTAGCAATCAGCCCCAGCATTTT.

The chain couples TRBV5-8 to TRBJ2-7; D might be TRBD1 (5 bases). Germline V lookup: CDR1 SGHTS, CDR2 YDEGEE. Trimming removed 4 bases from V and 0 bases from J, with 14 bases in between. CDR3 length: 15 residues. The CDR3 nucleotides are TGTGCCAGCAGCCCGACGGACACAGTCTCCTACGAGCAGTACTTC. Its translation: CASSPTDTVSYEQYF.

The J gene is TRBJ1-2, the V gene TRBV7-9, with a weak D call TRBD1 (5 bases). Trimming took 3 bases from V and 0 from J, leaving 11 bases between them. Germline loops: CDR1 SEHNR, CDR2 FQNEAQ (reference sequence). The CDR3 contains 15 residues. The DNA for the CDR3 is TGTGCCAGCAGCTTGGCCCAGGGTGCTAACTATGGCTACACCTTC. Encoded protein: CASSLAQGANYGYTF.

This chain connects TRBV10-3 to TRBJ1-2; a possible D gene is TRBD1 (5 bases). The CDR3 sequence is 14 residues long. Germline values: CDR1 ENHRY, CDR2 SYGVKD. Trimming shortened V by 11 bases and J by 1 base, and 17 bases separated the two germline ends. DNA for the CDR3: TGTGCCTCGAATCAGGGTGGCAGTAACTATGGCTACACCTTC. It codes for CASNQGGSNYGYTF.

This clone has a single count. V and J are TRBV7-9 and TRBJ2-7; D possibly matches TRBD1 or TRBD2 (5 bases each). Trimming took off 4 bases at V and 2 bases at J, with 9 bases between the two ends. The CDR3 spans 13 residues. Germline assignment: CDR1 SEHNR and CDR2 FQNEAQ (reference sequence). The CDR3, as DNA: TGTGCCAGCAGCTGGGACGGACCCTACGAGCAGTACTTC. Translating gives CASSWDGPYEQYF.